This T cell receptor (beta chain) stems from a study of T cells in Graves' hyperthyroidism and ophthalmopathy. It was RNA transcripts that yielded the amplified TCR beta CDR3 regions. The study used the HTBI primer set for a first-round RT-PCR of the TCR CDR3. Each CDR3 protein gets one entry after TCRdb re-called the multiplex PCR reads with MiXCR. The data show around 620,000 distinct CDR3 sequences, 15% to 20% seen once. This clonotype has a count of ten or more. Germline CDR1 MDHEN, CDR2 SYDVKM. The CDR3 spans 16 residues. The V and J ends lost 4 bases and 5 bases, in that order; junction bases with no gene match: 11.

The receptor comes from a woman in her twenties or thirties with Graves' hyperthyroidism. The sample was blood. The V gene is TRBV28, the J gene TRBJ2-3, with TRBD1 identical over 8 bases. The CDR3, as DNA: TGTGCCAGCAGTTCTAGACAGGGGATTTGGTTAGATACGCAGTATTTT. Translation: CASSSRQGIWLDTQYF. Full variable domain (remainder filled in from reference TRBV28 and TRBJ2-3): DVKVTQSSRYLVKRTGEKVFLECVQDMDHENMFWYRQDPGLGLRLIYFSYDVKMKEKGDIPEGYSVSREKKERFSLILESASTNQTSMYLCASSSRQGIWLDTQYFGPGTRLTVL.